There are a few counts of the clone carrying this T cell receptor (beta chain). Germline CDR1 is SGHTA and CDR2 is FQGNSA. This CDR3 spans 16 amino acids. The trim removed 5 bases at V and 3 bases at J, leaving 9 bases unmatched. 5'RACE with constant-segment primers built TCRalpha and TCRbeta cDNA libraries with UMIs. TCRdb re-called the 5' RACE reads through MiXCR, storing one row per CDR3 protein. This sample has fewer than 350,000 distinct CDR3 sequences, with 14% found just once. The sample comes from a study of T-cell memory formation after mild COVID-19. Study-wide background: The TCR clusters were mostly specific to one donor.

The gene calls are TRBV7-2 and TRBJ2-2; 7 nucleotides align to TRBD1. This TCR was recovered from a man aged 18 to 29 who had mild COVID-19 (a few samples of this study predate the infection). Cell type and time point are not known. Sequenced input: PBMCs or a T cell subset sorted from them (not recorded which). CDR3 sequence (DNA): TGTGCCAGCAGCCGACTCACAGGGGTAGACACCGGGGAGCTGTTTTTT. This codes for CASSRLTGVDTGELFF.